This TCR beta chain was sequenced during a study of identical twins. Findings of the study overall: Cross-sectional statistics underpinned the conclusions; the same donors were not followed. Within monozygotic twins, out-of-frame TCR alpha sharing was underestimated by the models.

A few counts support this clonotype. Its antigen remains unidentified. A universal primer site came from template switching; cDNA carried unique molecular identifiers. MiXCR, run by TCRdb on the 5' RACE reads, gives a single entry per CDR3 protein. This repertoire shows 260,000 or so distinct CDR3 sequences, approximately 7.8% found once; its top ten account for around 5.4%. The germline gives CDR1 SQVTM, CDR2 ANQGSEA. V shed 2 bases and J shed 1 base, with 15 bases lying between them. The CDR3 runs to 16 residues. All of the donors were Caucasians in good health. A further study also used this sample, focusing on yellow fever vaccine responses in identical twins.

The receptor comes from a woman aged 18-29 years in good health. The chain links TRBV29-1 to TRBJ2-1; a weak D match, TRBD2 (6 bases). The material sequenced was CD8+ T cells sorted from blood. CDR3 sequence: CSVELVLGTSYNEQFF. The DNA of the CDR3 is TGCAGCGTTGAATTGGTTTTGGGGACTTCCTACAATGAGCAGTTCTTC.